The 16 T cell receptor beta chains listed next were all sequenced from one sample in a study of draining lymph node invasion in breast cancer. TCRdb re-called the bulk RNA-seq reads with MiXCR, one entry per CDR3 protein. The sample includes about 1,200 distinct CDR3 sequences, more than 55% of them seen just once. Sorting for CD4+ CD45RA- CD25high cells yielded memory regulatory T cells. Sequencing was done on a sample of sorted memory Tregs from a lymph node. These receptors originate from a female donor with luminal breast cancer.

CDR3: CASSYQPIDRTHEQFF. The CDR3 nucleotides are TGCGCCAGCAGCTACCAACCGATTGACAGAACTCATGAGCAGTTCTTC. This sequence joins TRBV5-1 and TRBJ2-1; tentative D call: TRBD1 (5 bases). Germline-derived CDR1 and CDR2 are SGHRS and YFSETQ. V lost 3 bases, J lost 8 bases, and 21 bases lay in between. The CDR3 runs to 16 residues.

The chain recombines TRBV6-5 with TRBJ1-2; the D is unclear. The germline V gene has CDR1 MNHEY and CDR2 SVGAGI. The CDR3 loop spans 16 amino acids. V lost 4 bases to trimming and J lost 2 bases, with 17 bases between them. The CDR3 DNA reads TGTGCCAGCAGTTTAGGTCCCCCTCGGGGAAACTATGGCTACACCTTC. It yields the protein CASSLGPPRGNYGYTF.

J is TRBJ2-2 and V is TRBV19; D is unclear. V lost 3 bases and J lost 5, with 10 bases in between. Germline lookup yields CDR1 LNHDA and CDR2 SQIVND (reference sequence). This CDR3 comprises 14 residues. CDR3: CASSIVGRTGELFF. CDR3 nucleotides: TGTGCCAGTAGTATTGTCGGGCGGACCGGGGAGCTGTTTTTT.

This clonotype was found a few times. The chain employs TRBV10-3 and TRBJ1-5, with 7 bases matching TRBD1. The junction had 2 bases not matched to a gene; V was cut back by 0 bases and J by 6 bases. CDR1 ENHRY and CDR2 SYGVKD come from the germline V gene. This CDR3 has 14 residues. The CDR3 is CAISESTGLQPQHF. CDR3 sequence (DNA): TGTGCCATCAGTGAGTCGACAGGGCTTCAGCCCCAGCATTTT.

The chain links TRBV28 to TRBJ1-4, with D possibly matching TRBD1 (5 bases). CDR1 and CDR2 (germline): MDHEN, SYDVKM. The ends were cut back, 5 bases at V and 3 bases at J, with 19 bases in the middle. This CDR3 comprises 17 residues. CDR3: CASSLRDLLKSNEKLFF. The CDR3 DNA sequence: TGTGCCAGCAGTCTAAGGGACCTGTTAAAGTCTAATGAAAAACTGTTTTTT.

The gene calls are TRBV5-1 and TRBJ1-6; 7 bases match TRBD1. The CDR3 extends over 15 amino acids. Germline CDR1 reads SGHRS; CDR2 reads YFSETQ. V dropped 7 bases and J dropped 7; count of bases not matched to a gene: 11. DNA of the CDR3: TGCGCCAGCGGCCGGGACCCAGGGGGAAATTCACCCCTCCACTTT. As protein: CASGRDPGGNSPLHF.

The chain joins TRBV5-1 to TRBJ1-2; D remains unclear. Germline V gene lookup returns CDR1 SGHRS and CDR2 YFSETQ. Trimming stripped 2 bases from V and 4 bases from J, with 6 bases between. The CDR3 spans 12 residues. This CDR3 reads CASSFEGYGYTF. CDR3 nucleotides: TGCGCCAGCAGCTTTGAGGGCTATGGCTACACCTTC.

CDR3 nucleotide sequence: TGTGCCAGCAGTTTCAATAATCCGGGACTAGCAGGTACAGATACGCAGTATTTT. It yields the protein CASSFNNPGLAGTDTQYF. J is TRBJ2-3 and V is TRBV13; 9 bases are shared with TRBD2. The germline CDR1 and CDR2 sequences are PRHDT and FYEKMQ (reference sequence). The J segment lost 3 bases and the V segment lost 6 bases, leaving 16 bases of the junction unmatched. CDR3 size: 18 residues.

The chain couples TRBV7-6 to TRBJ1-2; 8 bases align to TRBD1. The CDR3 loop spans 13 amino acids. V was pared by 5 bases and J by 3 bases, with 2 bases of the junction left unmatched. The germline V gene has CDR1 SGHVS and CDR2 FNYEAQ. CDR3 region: CASSPGQDYGYTF. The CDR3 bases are TGTGCCAGCAGCCCGGGACAGGACTATGGCTACACCTTC.

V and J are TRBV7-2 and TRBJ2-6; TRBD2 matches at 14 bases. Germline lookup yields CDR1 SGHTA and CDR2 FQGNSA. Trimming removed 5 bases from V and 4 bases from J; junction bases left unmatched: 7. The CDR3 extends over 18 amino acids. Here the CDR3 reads CASSVGLAGGAGANVLTF. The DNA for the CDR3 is TGTGCCAGCAGCGTCGGACTAGCGGGGGGAGCGGGGGCCAACGTCCTGACTTTC.

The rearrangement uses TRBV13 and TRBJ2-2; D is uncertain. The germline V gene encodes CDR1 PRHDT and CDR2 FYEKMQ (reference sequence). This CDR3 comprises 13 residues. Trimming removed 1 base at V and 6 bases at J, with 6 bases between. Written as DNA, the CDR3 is TGTGCCAGCAGCTTAGTGGGTTCCGGGGAGCTGTTTTTT. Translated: CASSLVGSGELFF.

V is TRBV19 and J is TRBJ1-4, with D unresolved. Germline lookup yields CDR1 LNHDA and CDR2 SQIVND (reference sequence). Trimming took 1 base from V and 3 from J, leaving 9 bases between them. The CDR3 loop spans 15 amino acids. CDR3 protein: CASSIGERANEKLFF. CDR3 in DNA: TGTGCCAGTAGTATAGGAGAGAGAGCTAATGAAAAACTGTTTTTT.

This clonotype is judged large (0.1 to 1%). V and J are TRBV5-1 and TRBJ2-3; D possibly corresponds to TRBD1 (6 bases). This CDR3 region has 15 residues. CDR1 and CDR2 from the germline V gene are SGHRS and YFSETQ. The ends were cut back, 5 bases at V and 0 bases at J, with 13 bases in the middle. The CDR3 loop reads CASRLRTASTDTQYF. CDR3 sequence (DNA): TGCGCCAGCAGACTACGGACAGCAAGCACAGATACGCAGTATTTT.

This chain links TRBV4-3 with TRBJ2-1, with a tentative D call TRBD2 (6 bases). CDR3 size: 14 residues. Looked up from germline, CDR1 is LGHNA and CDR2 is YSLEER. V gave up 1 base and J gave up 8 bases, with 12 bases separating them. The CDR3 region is CASSQGGRGDEQFF. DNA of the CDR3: TGCGCCAGCAGCCAAGGAGGGCGGGGCGATGAGCAGTTCTTC.

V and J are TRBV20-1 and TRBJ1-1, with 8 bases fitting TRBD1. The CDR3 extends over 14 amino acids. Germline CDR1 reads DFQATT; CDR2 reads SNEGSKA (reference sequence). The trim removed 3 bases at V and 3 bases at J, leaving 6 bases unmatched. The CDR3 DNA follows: TGCAGTGCTAGGTCAGGGGGCCTTTACACTGAAGCTTTCTTT. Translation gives CSARSGGLYTEAFF.

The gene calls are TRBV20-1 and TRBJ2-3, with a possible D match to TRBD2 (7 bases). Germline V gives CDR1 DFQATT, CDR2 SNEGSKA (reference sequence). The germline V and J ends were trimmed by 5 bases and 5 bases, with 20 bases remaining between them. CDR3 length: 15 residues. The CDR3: CSAGRGGSGGDTQYF. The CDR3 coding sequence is TGCAGTGCTGGAAGGGGGGGGTCAGGTGGAGATACGCAGTATTTT.